The 19 T cell receptor beta chains reported below all come from one sample, sequenced in a study of cytomegalovirus exposure and HLA in healthy donors (TCRdb year 2017). The method was the immunoSEQ multiplex PCR assay. The multiplex PCR relied on a mix of 60 forward primers for TCR Vbeta segments and 13 reverse primers for TCR Jbeta segments. As stored in TCRdb, this immuneACCESS dataset retains in-frame rearrangements with V and J assigned. A fraction of the clones does not appear; measured against another copy, unresolved V genes explain less than half of the discrepancy, and the remainder lacks a known reason. This sample comprises 150,000 to 200,000 clones, 60% to 80% of them detected only once. The ten most abundant clones make up about an eighth of the sample. The sample comprised PBMCs. The receptors come from a man in his forties or fifties in good health and CMV-seropositive.

This rearrangement joins TRBV10-2 to TRBJ2-7; 7 bases map to TRBD1. The CDR3 loop spans 14 amino acids. The germline CDR1 and CDR2 sequences are WSHSY and SAAADI. Trimming removed 6 bases from V and 0 bases from J; junction bases left unmatched: 5. This CDR3 is CASSPGGSSYEQYF. In DNA, the CDR3 is TGCGCCAGCAGCCCAGGGGGTTCCTCCTACGAGCAGTACTTC.

The chain employs TRBV6-6 and TRBJ1-2; 10 bases are a match to TRBD1. After removal of 8 bases from V and 0 bases from J, the junction contained 9 bases not matched to a gene. The length of the CDR3 is 16 residues. Germline V gene lookup returns CDR1 MNHNY and CDR2 SVGAGI (reference sequence). The CDR3 loop is CASLGQGEVPNYGYTF. CDR3 sequence (DNA): TGTGCCAGCTTAGGACAGGGGGAAGTACCTAACTATGGCTACACCTTC.

This chain connects TRBV7-8 to TRBJ2-5, with 8 bases that match TRBD2. The CDR3 covers 16 residues. Trimming removed 4 bases from V and 5 bases from J; junction bases left unmatched: 12. Germline CDR1 and CDR2: SGHVS and FQNEAQ. The CDR3 DNA follows: TGTGCCAGCAGCTCGGGTAGCGGGGCGGGTATGGAGACCCAGTACTTC. It codes for CASSSGSGAGMETQYF.

CDR3 region: CASSSGTGASIAFF. CDR3 coding DNA: TGTGCCAGCAGCTCCGGGACAGGGGCATCTATAGCTTTCTTT. V and J are TRBV5-6 and TRBJ1-1, with 10 bases lining up with TRBD1. CDR3 length: 14 residues. Germline CDR1 reads SGHDT; CDR2 reads YYEEEE. The V segment lost 3 bases and the J segment 10 bases; nucleotides outside the gene matches: 9.

The gene calls are TRBV11-2 and TRBJ1-1; D possibly corresponds to TRBD1 (5 bases). Germline values: CDR1 SGHAT, CDR2 FQNNGV. This CDR3 contains 13 residues. Deletions cut 5 bases from V and 1 base from J, with 8 bases between. CDR3 in DNA: TGTGCCAGCAGCGTCAGGGAGAACACTGAAGCTTTCTTT. This encodes CASSVRENTEAFF.

This clone was counted a few times. The chain joins TRBV7-2 to TRBJ2-5; TRBD2 matches at 9 bases. The ends lost 5 bases at V and 5 bases at J; junction bases unmatched: 9. Germline values: CDR1 SGHTA, CDR2 FQGNSA. The CDR3 contains 15 residues. The CDR3 sequence is CASSPRAGGGETQYF. The DNA of the CDR3 is TGTGCCAGCAGCCCGCGAGCGGGGGGCGGTGAGACCCAGTACTTC.

J is TRBJ1-2 and V is TRBV29-1; tentative D call: TRBD1 (5 bases). V lost 4 bases, J lost 4 bases, and 13 bases lay in between. CDR1 and CDR2 (germline): SQVTM, ANQGSEA. The CDR3 length is 13 residues. The CDR3 DNA reads as TGCAGCGTTGTAAAGGGGTACGGCTATGGCTACACCTTC. Amino acids: CSVVKGYGYGYTF.

This chain links TRBV30 with TRBJ2-5, with D unresolved. CDR3 size: 17 residues. V lost 0 bases and J 0 bases, leaving 17 bases between the germline ends. Germline V gene data show CDR1 as GTSNPN and CDR2 as SVGIG (reference sequence). CDR3 sequence: CAWSVPDEAEHQETQYF. CDR3 nucleotides: TGTGCCTGGAGTGTACCGGATGAGGCAGAACACCAAGAGACCCAGTACTTC. The entire variable domain, with the rest obtained from reference TRBV30 and TRBJ2-5, is as follows: SQTIHQWPATLVQPVGSPLSLECTVEGTSNPNLYWYRQAAGRGLQLLFYSVGIGQISSEVPQNLSASRPQDRQFILSSKKLLLSDSGFYLCAWSVPDEAEHQETQYFGPGTRLLVL.

The chain joins TRBV5-6 to TRBJ2-7; possibly TRBD1 for D (6 bases). The CDR3 has 16 residues. In germline, CDR1 is SGHDT, CDR2 YYEEEE. Trimming stripped 1 base from V and 3 bases from J, with 17 bases between. The CDR3 sequence: CASSLTGSSFLYEQYV. The CDR3 DNA sequence: TGTGCCAGCAGCTTGACAGGGAGCTCATTTCTCTACGAGCAGTACGTC.

This clone has just a few counts. CDR3 amino acids: CASNDREGRYTF. CDR3 sequence (DNA): TGTGCCAGCAATGACAGGGAAGGGCGCTACACCTTC. The rearrangement joins TRBV6-1 to TRBJ1-2; 7 nucleotides match TRBD1. The V gene end was trimmed by 7 bases and the J gene end by 9 bases; junction bases not matched to a gene: 8. The CDR3 loop spans 12 amino acids. From germline, CDR1 is MNHNS and CDR2 SASEGT.

CDR3 DNA sequence: TGTGCCAGCAGCCCACAGTCCGGGACAGGGATAAGAGGTACCGGGGAGCTGTTTTTT. Protein product: CASSPQSGTGIRGTGELFF. V usage is TRBV13 and J usage is TRBJ2-2; 9 positions match TRBD1. Per germline, CDR1 PRHDT and CDR2 FYEKMQ (reference sequence). With 5 bases clipped from V and 5 bases from J, the junction kept 18 bases outside the gene matches. This CDR3 contains 19 residues.

The CDR3 DNA reads TGTGCCACCAGCTCTAAGGAGACAGCCCTTTCCTACGAGCAGTACTTC. Amino acids: CATSSKETALSYEQYF. The genes are TRBV15 and TRBJ2-7; D may be TRBD1 (5 bases). Germline-derived CDR1 and CDR2 are LNHNV and YYDKDF (reference sequence). This CDR3 has 16 amino acids. V was cut by 5 bases and J by 1 base, with 18 bases left in between.

J is TRBJ2-5 and V is TRBV5-1; 7 positions agree with TRBD1. The germline CDR1 and CDR2 sequences are SGHRS and YFSETQ. The CDR3 spans 14 residues. V was pared by 6 bases and J by 6 bases, with 11 bases of the junction left unmatched. The CDR3 loop is CASNEGAVGQTQYF. The CDR3, as DNA: TGCGCCAGCAACGAGGGGGCAGTCGGACAGACCCAGTACTTC.

This clone was recorded only once. The V and J genes are TRBV5-1 and TRBJ2-5; D might be TRBD1 (6 bases). Per the germline V gene, CDR1 is SGHRS and CDR2 is YFSETQ. The CDR3 spans 14 residues. Between the trimmed V and J ends, which lost 3 bases and 1 base, there was a span of 10 bases. In nucleotides, the CDR3 is TGCGCCAGCAGCTCCGGACAGTTCCAAGAGACCCAGTACTTC. The encoded protein is CASSSGQFQETQYF. Based on the CDR3 plus reference TRBV5-1 and TRBJ2-5, the full variable domain is KAGVTQTPRYLIKTRGQQVTLSCSPISGHRSVSWYQQTPGQGLQFLFEYFSETQRNKGNFPGRFSGRQFSNSRSEMNVSTLELGDSALYLCASSSGQFQETQYFGPGTRLLVL.

This chain joins TRBV27 and TRBJ1-4; possible D gene TRBD1, 5 bases. The CDR3 has 15 amino acids. CDR1 MNHEY and CDR2 SMNVEV come from the germline V gene (reference sequence). V lost 5 bases to trimming and J lost 8 bases, with 18 bases between them. The CDR3 is CASSLTGDVVEKLFF. CDR3 nucleotide sequence: TGTGCCAGCAGTCTAACGGGGGATGTCGTAGAAAAACTGTTTTTT. Supplemented by reference TRBV27 and TRBJ1-4, the full variable domain reads EAQVTQNPRYLITVTGKKLTVTCSQNMNHEYMSWYRQDPGLGLRQIYYSMNVEVTDKGDVPEGYKVSRKEKRNFPLILESPSPNQTSLYFCASSLTGDVVEKLFFGSGTQLSVL.

Ten or more counts support this clone. The chain is built from TRBV4-3 and TRBJ2-2, with D unresolved. CDR1 and CDR2 (germline): LGHNA, YSLEER. This CDR3 contains 16 residues. Between the trimmed V and J ends, which lost 1 base and 7 bases, there was a span of 16 bases. The CDR3, as DNA: TGCGCCAGCAGCCAAGGTTACAGCTCCCTAAGCGGGGAGCTGTTTTTT. It translates to CASSQGYSSLSGELFF.

This CDR3 reads CASRFAGGSYEQYV. The CDR3 DNA reads TGTGCCAGCAGATTCGCGGGGGGCTCCTACGAGCAGTACGTC. The chain has TRBV2 and TRBJ2-7, with 8 bases lining up with TRBD2. Germline lookup yields CDR1 SNHLY and CDR2 FYNNEI. The CDR3 sequence is 14 residues long. V shed 6 bases, J shed 0 bases, and the junction held 4 bases outside the gene matches.

This clone was seen once. The V gene is TRBV2, the J gene TRBJ1-2; D is perhaps TRBD1 (6 bases). The CDR3 is 14 residues long. Trimming pared 0 bases from V and 4 bases from J, leaving 9 bases between. Germline CDR1 and CDR2: SNHLY and FYNNEI. This CDR3 is CASSEAPTGYGYTF. The CDR3 coding sequence is TGTGCCAGCAGTGAAGCGCCGACAGGCTATGGCTACACCTTC.

This clone was observed a handful of times. The chain has TRBV5-1 and TRBJ2-1; 9 bases line up with TRBD2. The germline gives CDR1 SGHRS, CDR2 YFSETQ. The CDR3 totals 16 residues. V dropped 6 bases and J dropped 4; count of bases not matched to a gene: 11. CDR3 bases: TGCGCCAGCACCCGAGATTTAGCGGGGGCTTACAATGAGCAGTTCTTC. It codes for CASTRDLAGAYNEQFF. Supplemented by reference TRBV5-1 and TRBJ2-1, the full variable domain reads KAGVTQTPRYLIKTRGQQVTLSCSPISGHRSVSWYQQTPGQGLQFLFEYFSETQRNKGNFPGRFSGRQFSNSRSEMNVSTLELGDSALYLCASTRDLAGAYNEQFFGPGTRLTVL.